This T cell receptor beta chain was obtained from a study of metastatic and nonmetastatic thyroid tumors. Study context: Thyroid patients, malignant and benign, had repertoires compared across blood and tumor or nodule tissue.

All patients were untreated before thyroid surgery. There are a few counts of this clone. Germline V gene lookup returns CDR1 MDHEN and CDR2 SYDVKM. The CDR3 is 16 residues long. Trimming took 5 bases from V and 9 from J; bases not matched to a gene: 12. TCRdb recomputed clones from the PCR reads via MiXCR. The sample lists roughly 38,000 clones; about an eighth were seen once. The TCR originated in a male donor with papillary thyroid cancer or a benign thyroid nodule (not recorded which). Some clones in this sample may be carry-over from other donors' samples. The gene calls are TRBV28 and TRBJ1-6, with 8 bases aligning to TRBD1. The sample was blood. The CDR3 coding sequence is TGTGCCAGCAGTACAACCGTAACAGGGACAGGTTCACCCCTCCACTTT. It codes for CASSTTVTGTGSPLHF.